The T cell receptor (beta chain) under discussion was sequenced for a study of CDR3 diversity in severe acne. This CDR3 region has 12 residues. Trimming cost V 8 bases and J 6 bases; bases outside gene matches: 7. In germline, CDR1 is DFQATT, CDR2 SNEGSKA (reference sequence). TCRdb independently ran MiXCR on the PCR reads; one entry per CDR3 protein. The sample yields about 98,000 distinct CDR3 sequences, roughly 51% seen once. Material for sequencing was blood. The clonotype was recovered from a male donor with acne. The V call is TRBV20-1, the J call TRBJ1-5; TRBD1 matches at 7 bases. CDR3 in amino acids: CSPLQGTQPQHF. In nucleotides, the CDR3 is TGCAGTCCGTTACAGGGGACTCAGCCCCAGCATTTT.